This T cell receptor beta chain emerged from a study of T cell responses to AZD1222 COVID-19 vaccine. This clone has only one observation. Additional DNA sequences in this sample encode the identical CDR3. Combined were second doses at about 4 or about 12 weeks. Generated by immunoSEQ multiplex PCR, the TCRdb table keeps only in-frame clones and is missing some. This table holds roughly 150,000 clones, roughly nine tenths found once. CDR1 and CDR2 (germline): MNHEY, SVGAGI. V dropped 3 bases and J dropped 2 bases, with 10 bases sitting between them. CDR3 length: 14 residues. The source of this sequence is an adult who received the AZD1222 COVID-19 vaccine. The chain is built from TRBV6-5 and TRBJ1-2, with a tentative D call TRBD1 (6 bases). Material: peripheral blood, obtained 28 days after the second AZD1222 dose. The CDR3 nucleotides are TGTGCCAGCAGTTATAGGGGGGGGAACTATGGCTACACCTTC. The encoded protein is CASSYRGGNYGYTF.